The rows below give T cell receptor beta chains drawn from one sample of a study of CD8+CD57+ T cells in acquired aplastic anemia. Each CDR3 protein gets one entry after TCRdb re-called the reads with MiXCR. The sample carries 180,000 or so distinct CDR3 sequences, roughly three fifths recorded once. Source material: sorted CD4+, CD8+, or CD8+CD57+ T cells (not recorded which) from PBMCs. Receptors were obtained from a human donor with aplastic anemia. Each CDR3 is given with its conserved first and last residue. The D gene is left open where the match is weak. Clone size, where shown, is once, few, many, or a class for clones that have expanded.

>TRBD1|TRBJ2-7|TRBV9|-|14
CASSVEQGAIEQYF
TGTGCCAGCAGCGTAGAACAGGGGGCAATCGAGCAGTACTTC
>-|TRBJ2-2|TRBV6-7|-|12
CASSLERRELFF
TGTGCCAGCAGCTTAGAACGGAGGGAGCTGTTTTTT
>TRBD2|TRBJ2-1|TRBV5-1|-|15
CASSLGTSVNNEQFF
TGCGCCAGCAGCTTAGGGACTAGCGTTAACAATGAGCAGTTCTTC
>-|TRBJ2-1|TRBV7-2|many|11
CASSFTLEQFF
TGTGCCAGCAGCTTCACCCTTGAGCAGTTCTTC
>TRBD1|TRBJ1-3|TRBV7-8|-|16
CASSIGQGAAGNTIYF
TGTGCCAGCAGCATAGGACAGGGGGCGGCGGGAAACACCATATATTTT
>-|TRBJ1-2|TRBV7-2|-|13
CASSFRGGHGYTF
TGTGCCAGCAGCTTCCGGGGAGGACATGGCTACACCTTC
>TRBD2|TRBJ2-5|TRBV7-2|-|13
CASSRGGSETQYF
TGTGCCAGCAGCCGGGGGGGGAGCGAGACCCAGTACTTC
>TRBD1|TRBJ2-2|TRBV19|-|15
CASRGTGLNTGELFF
TGTGCCAGCCGGGGGACAGGCCTGAACACCGGGGAGCTGTTTTTT
>-|TRBJ2-7|TRBV7-8|-|15
CASSSRRQAVYEQYF
TGTGCCAGCAGTAGCCGGAGACAGGCGGTCTACGAGCAGTACTTC
>-|TRBJ2-7|TRBV7-3|-|15
CASSLSAGEGYEQYF
TGTGCCAGCAGCTTATCTGCAGGGGAAGGTTACGAGCAGTACTTC
>TRBD1|TRBJ2-7|TRBV7-2|-|14
CASSFFPGGAEQYF
TGTGCCAGCAGCTTCTTTCCAGGGGGAGCCGAGCAGTACTTC
>TRBD1|TRBJ2-7|TRBV7-9|-|15
CASSSRQGLAYEQYF
TGTGCCAGCAGCTCCCGACAGGGCCTCGCCTACGAGCAGTACTTC
>-|TRBJ2-7|TRBV20-1|-|14
CSAQIGLTSYEQYF
TGCAGTGCTCAGATTGGACTTACCTCCTACGAGCAGTACTTC
>TRBD2|TRBJ2-3|TRBV2|-|19
CASSEATGEGLASTDTQYF
TGTGCCAGCAGTGAAGCGACGGGTGAGGGACTAGCTAGCACAGATACGCAGTATTTT
>TRBD1|TRBJ2-5|TRBV20-1|-|14
CSAVDRGAQETQYF
TGCAGTGCTGTCGACAGGGGAGCCCAAGAGACCCAGTACTTC
>-|TRBJ1-2|TRBV7-6|-|13
CASSLGQDYGYTF
TGTGCCAGCAGCCTGGGACAAGACTATGGCTACACCTTC
>-|TRBJ1-6|TRBV20-1|few|14
CSASSGSLSSPLHF
TGCAGTGCTAGTTCGGGCTCCTTAAGCTCACCCCTCCACTTT
>TRBD1|TRBJ2-7|TRBV5-6|few|12
CASSWTGGEQYF
TGTGCCAGCAGCTGGACAGGGGGCGAGCAGTACTTC
>TRBD1|TRBJ2-5|TRBV2|-|18
CATSDFPGGRGSNQPQYF
TGTGCCACCAGTGATTTTCCAGGGGGCAGGGGAAGCAATCAGCCCCAGTACTTC
>-|TRBJ2-3|TRBV11-3|-|14
CASSLYRATDTQYF
TGTGCCAGCAGCTTGTACAGAGCCACAGATACGCAGTATTTT